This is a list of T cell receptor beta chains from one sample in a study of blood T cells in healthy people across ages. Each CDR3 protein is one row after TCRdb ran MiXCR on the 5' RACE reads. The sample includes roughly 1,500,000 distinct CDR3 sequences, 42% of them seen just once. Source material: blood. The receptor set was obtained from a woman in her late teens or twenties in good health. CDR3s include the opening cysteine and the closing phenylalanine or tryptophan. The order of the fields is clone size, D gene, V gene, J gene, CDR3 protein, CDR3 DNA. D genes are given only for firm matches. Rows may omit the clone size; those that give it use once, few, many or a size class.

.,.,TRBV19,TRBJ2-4,CASSFQQGGSKNIQYF,TGTGCCAGTAGTTTCCAACAGGGAGGATCCAAAAACATTCAGTACTTC
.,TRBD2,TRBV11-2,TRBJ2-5,CASSGTGKAGSQQYF,TGTGCCAGCAGCGGAACCGGGAAAGCGGGGTCCCAGCAGTACTTC
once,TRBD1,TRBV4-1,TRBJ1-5,CAGSQVDRGGQPQHF,TGCGCCGGCAGCCAAGTGGACAGGGGAGGACAGCCCCAGCATTTT
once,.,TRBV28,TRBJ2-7,CASSLTVPNFYEQYF,TGTGCCAGCAGTTTAACAGTACCTAACTTTTACGAGCAGTACTTC
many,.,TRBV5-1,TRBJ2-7,CASSLGQVAYEQYF,TGTGCCAGCAGCCTAGGTCAGGTTGCCTACGAGCAGTACTTC
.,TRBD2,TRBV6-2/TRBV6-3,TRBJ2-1,CASSDLGLAGVRNEQFF,TGTGCCAGCAGCGACCTCGGACTAGCGGGAGTTCGCAATGAGCAGTTCTTC
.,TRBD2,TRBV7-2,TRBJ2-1,CASSLAGTSGGAYNEQFF,TGTGCCAGCAGCTTAGCGGGGACTAGCGGGGGGGCCTACAATGAGCAGTTCTTC
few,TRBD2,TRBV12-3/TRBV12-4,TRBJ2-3,CASSLGASGSVADTQYF,TGTGCCAGCAGTTTAGGGGCTAGCGGGAGTGTTGCAGATACGCAGTATTTT
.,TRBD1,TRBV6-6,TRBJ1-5,CASRPGTGANQPQHF,TGTGCCAGCAGACCCGGGACAGGGGCGAATCAGCCCCAGCATTTT
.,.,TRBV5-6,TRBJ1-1,CASSPADHSRAAREAFF,TGTGCCAGCAGCCCAGCCGACCACAGCCGGGCAGCAAGAGAAGCTTTCTTT
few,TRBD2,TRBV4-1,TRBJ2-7,CASSPTGSGGSYEQYF,TGCGCCAGCAGCCCCACCGGGAGCGGGGGCTCCTACGAGCAGTACTTC
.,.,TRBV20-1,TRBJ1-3,CSARETGTRDTIYF,TGCAGTGCTAGAGAAACCGGGACGCGGGACACCATATATTTT
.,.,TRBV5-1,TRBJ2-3,CASSTGTATDTQYF,TGCGCCAGCAGCACGGGGACGGCCACAGATACGCAGTATTTT
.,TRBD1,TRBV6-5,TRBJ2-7,CASSPLGTGPYEQYF,TGTGCCAGCAGTCCCCTCGGGACAGGGCCATACGAGCAGTACTTC
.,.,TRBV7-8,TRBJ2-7,CASSPPTDTLEQYF,TGTGCCAGCAGCCCACCCACGGACACCCTCGAGCAGTACTTC
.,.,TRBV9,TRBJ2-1,CASSPPRGTEQFF,TGTGCCAGCAGCCCCCCCAGAGGGACTGAGCAGTTCTTC
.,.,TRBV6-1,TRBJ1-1,CASSEGIAEAFF,TGTGCCAGCAGCGAGGGTATTGCTGAAGCTTTCTTT
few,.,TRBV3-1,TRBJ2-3,CASSRRSPSDTQYF,TGTGCCAGCAGCCGAAGGTCCCCATCCGATACGCAGTATTTT
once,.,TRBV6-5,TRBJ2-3,CASRPRPSETPDTQYF,TGTGCCAGCAGGCCTCGCCCCTCGGAGACCCCAGATACGCAGTATTTT
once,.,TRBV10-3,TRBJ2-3,CAISESSGSDQPQYF,TGTGCCATCAGTGAGTCTTCAGGTAGCGATCAGCCCCAGTATTTT
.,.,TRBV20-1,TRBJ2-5,CSGINQGVETQYF,TGCAGTGGCATAAACCAGGGAGTAGAGACCCAGTACTTC
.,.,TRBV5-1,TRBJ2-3,CASREKDASTDTQYF,TGCGCCAGCAGAGAAAAGGACGCTAGCACAGATACGCAGTATTTT
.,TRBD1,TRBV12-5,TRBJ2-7,CASGLAFGQGPSYEQYF,TGTGCTAGTGGTTTGGCCTTCGGACAGGGACCCTCCTACGAGCAGTACTTC
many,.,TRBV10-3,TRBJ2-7,CAISDSYEQYF,TGTGCCATCAGTGACTCCTACGAGCAGTACTTC
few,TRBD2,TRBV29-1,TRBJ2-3,CSVQYIRRGSTDTQYF,TGCAGCGTCCAGTATATCCGGCGGGGGAGCACAGATACGCAGTATTTT